Sequencing of this TCR beta chain was carried out in a study of blood T cells in healthy people across ages. Findings and limits, study-wide: TCR beta diversity correlated strongly with naive T cell percentage. Nothing was known about donor CMV status, and this possibly confounded expanded clonotype changes.

Each sample yielded at least 6 micrograms of PBMC total RNA. In germline, CDR1 is DFQATT, CDR2 SNEGSKA (reference sequence). This CDR3 contains 14 residues. After removal of 5 bases from V and 7 bases from J, the junction contained 14 bases not matched to a gene. The second PCR ran roughly 6 to 12 cycles with a sample-barcoded 5' primer and J-beta primers. TCRdb ran MiXCR on the 5' RACE reads and lists one entry per CDR3 protein. The table lists about 1,400,000 distinct CDR3 sequences, around 59% of them singletons. In regard to this clonotype: Its specificity is not known.

The chain joins TRBV20-1 to TRBJ2-7; TRBD1 matches at 7 bases. The sequence was collected from a man younger than 35 in good health. The sequencing input was blood. The CDR3 DNA is TGCAGTGCTGCCCGGGACAGCCTGTATAGTGAGCAGTACTTC. This codes for CSAARDSLYSEQYF.